Shown below are 29 T cell receptor beta chains from a single sample sequenced in a study of CD4 T cells in relation to SARS-CoV-2 and coronaviruses. Some clones are missing from TCRdb's copy, which holds only in-frame ones; the method was immunoSEQ multiplex PCR. The sample yields 30,000 to 40,000 clones, 60% to 85% seen once. The antigens these receptors bind are not known. The sequenced material came from memory CD4+ T cells from PBMCs, cultured in vitro. These receptor sequences come from an adult with COVID-19.

This clone appeared a few times. The gene calls are TRBV28 and TRBJ1-2; D call uncertain. Germline CDR1 is MDHEN and CDR2 is SYDVKM. CDR3 length: 14 residues. V was pared by 4 bases and J by 6 bases, with 15 bases between. CDR3 nucleotide sequence: TGTGCCAGCAGTTCCCAGCCCGAAATAAATGGCTACACCTTC. Its translation: CASSSQPEINGYTF.

This sequence joins TRBV7-9 and TRBJ2-7; D possibly uses TRBD1 or TRBD2 (5 bases each). Per the germline V gene, CDR1 is SEHNR and CDR2 is FQNEAQ (reference sequence). The CDR3 consists of 14 residues. Trimming took 2 bases from V and 4 from J, leaving 12 bases between them. CDR3 nucleotides: TGTGCCAGCAGCTTAACTCGAGGGGTTTACGAGCAGTACTTC. Amino acids: CASSLTRGVYEQYF.

The chain employs TRBV28 and TRBJ1-4, with 9 bases aligning to TRBD1. CDR1 and CDR2 (germline): MDHEN, SYDVKM. CDR3 length equals 15 residues. The J segment lost 4 bases and the V segment lost 5 bases, leaving 5 bases of the junction unmatched. The CDR3 DNA sequence: TGTGCCAGCAGTCCCAGGACAGGGGATAATGAAAAACTGTTTTTT. This sequence encodes CASSPRTGDNEKLFF. The variable domain in full, completed from reference TRBV28 and TRBJ1-4, reads DVKVTQSSRYLVKRTGEKVFLECVQDMDHENMFWYRQDPGLGLRLIYFSYDVKMKEKGDIPEGYSVSREKKERFSLILESASTNQTSMYLCASSPRTGDNEKLFFGSGTQLSVL.

There are a few counts of this clone. The V call is TRBV23-1, the J call TRBJ2-1; unclear D gene. TRBV23-1 is identified as an open reading frame with a role that is uncertain. Trimming removed 0 bases at V and 0 bases at J, with 9 bases between. This CDR3 spans 16 amino acids. CDR3: CASSQSPSLSYNEQFF. The CDR3 nucleotides read TGCGCCAGCAGTCAATCTCCCAGTCTCTCCTACAATGAGCAGTTCTTC.

The rearrangement uses TRBV6-5 and TRBJ2-7; 14 bases line up with TRBD2. Germline trimming cut 6 bases from V and 3 bases from J; bases unmatched to any gene: 4. The CDR3 is 15 residues long. Germline V gene sequence: CDR1 MNHEY, CDR2 SVGAGI. CDR3 sequence reads: CASRTGTSGSYEQYF. DNA of the CDR3: TGTGCCAGCAGGACCGGGACTAGCGGGAGCTACGAGCAGTACTTC.

V and J are TRBV19 and TRBJ1-5; D is unclear. Deletions cut 3 bases from V and 1 base from J, with 16 bases between. The CDR3 spans 17 residues. Per the germline V gene, CDR1 is LNHDA and CDR2 is SQIVND (reference sequence). CDR3 sequence reads: CASSMRSVGNSNQPQHF. The CDR3 nucleotides are TGTGCCAGTAGTATGAGATCGGTTGGCAACAGCAATCAGCCCCAGCATTTT.

The V call is TRBV28, the J call TRBJ2-1; 7 nucleotides agree with TRBD2. The J segment lost 4 bases and the V segment lost 1 base, leaving 7 bases of the junction unmatched. This CDR3 spans 16 amino acids. Germline V gene sequence: CDR1 MDHEN, CDR2 SYDVKM. CDR3 sequence reads: CASSLFAGVGYNEQFF. CDR3 in DNA: TGTGCCAGCAGTTTATTCGCGGGAGTCGGGTACAATGAGCAGTTCTTC.

This chain uses TRBV12-5 with TRBJ2-1; 11 bases fit TRBD2. CDR3 length equals 16 residues. From germline, CDR1 is LGHNT and CDR2 FRNRAP. The junction had 3 bases not matched to a gene; V was cut back by 0 bases and J by 5 bases. CDR3 DNA: TGTGCTAGTGGTTTGGTCGTAGCGGGAGGGAACAATGAGCAGTTCTTC. Translation gives CASGLVVAGGNNEQFF.

This chain joins TRBV18 and TRBJ1-3; 9 bases are a match to TRBD1. The V gene's germline CDR1 is KGHSH and CDR2 LQKENI. J was trimmed by 0 bases and V by 5 bases; bases with no gene match: 17. CDR3 size: 20 residues. DNA of the CDR3: TGTGCCAGCTCAACCCTAGTTGGGACAGGGTCCTATTCCTCTGGAAACACCATATATTTT. This sequence encodes CASSTLVGTGSYSSGNTIYF.

The genes are TRBV20-1 and TRBJ2-7; D unresolved. Germline lookup yields CDR1 DFQATT and CDR2 SNEGSKA (reference sequence). With 5 bases removed from V and 3 bases from J, the gap between germline ends came to 5 bases. This CDR3 comprises 10 residues. In nucleotides, the CDR3 is TGCAGTGCTCTAAACTACGAGCAGTACTTC. It translates to CSALNYEQYF.

This chain uses TRBV7-9 with TRBJ2-7; no clear D gene. Looked up from germline, CDR1 is SEHNR and CDR2 is FQNEAQ (reference sequence). Trimming pared 5 bases from V and 1 base from J, leaving 9 bases between. The CDR3 contains 13 residues. The CDR3 loop is CASSRDGSYEQYF. CDR3 DNA sequence: TGTGCCAGCAGCCGCGACGGTTCCTACGAGCAGTACTTC.

This clone was found once. The CDR3 DNA follows: TGTGCCAGTATCAGCTCCTACGAGCAGTACTTC. Its translation is CASISSYEQYF. V is TRBV6-5 and J is TRBJ2-7, with D uncertain. The CDR3 sequence is 11 residues long. CDR1 is MNHEY, CDR2 SVGAGI, per germline. The germline V and J ends were trimmed by 9 bases and 0 bases, with 6 bases remaining between them.

The chain couples TRBV7-9 to TRBJ2-1; 8 bases map to TRBD2. The CDR3 spans 17 residues. Germline CDR1 reads SEHNR; CDR2 reads FQNEAQ (reference sequence). After removal of 1 base from V and 0 bases from J, the junction contained 5 bases not matched to a gene. The CDR3 region is CASSLEASGRSYNEQFF. As DNA, the CDR3 is TGTGCCAGCAGCTTAGAGGCTAGCGGGCGCTCCTACAATGAGCAGTTCTTC.

V is TRBV7-2 and J is TRBJ1-5, with D maybe TRBD1 (5 bases). Trimming removed 5 bases at V and 5 bases at J, with 10 bases between. This CDR3 is built from 13 residues. The germline V gene encodes CDR1 SGHTA and CDR2 FQGNSA. The CDR3 reads CASSQIGDQPQHF. DNA of the CDR3: TGTGCCAGCAGCCAAATAGGGGATCAGCCCCAGCATTTT.

This clone is medium-sized in the sample. This sequence joins TRBV6-4 and TRBJ2-3; D ambiguous. The CDR3 contains 13 residues. Per germline, CDR1 MRHNA and CDR2 SNTAGT. V was trimmed by 2 bases and J by 0 bases, leaving 3 bases between them. The CDR3 loop reads CASSDGSTDTQYF. CDR3 sequence (DNA): TGTGCCAGCAGTGACGGGAGCACAGATACGCAGTATTTT.

This chain connects TRBV4-2 to TRBJ2-7; TRBD2 matches at 7 bases. Looked up from germline, CDR1 is LGHNA and CDR2 is YNFKEQ. This CDR3 contains 15 residues. After removal of 0 bases from V and 3 bases from J, the junction contained 5 bases not matched to a gene. CDR3: CASSQDAGEDYEQYF. In DNA form, the CDR3 reads TGTGCCAGCAGCCAAGATGCGGGAGAGGACTACGAGCAGTACTTC.

The chain combines TRBV10-3 with TRBJ2-3; 8 bases map to TRBD1. CDR1 ENHRY and CDR2 SYGVKD come from the germline V gene. The CDR3 contains 16 residues. With V trimmed by 2 bases and J by 1 base, 5 bases remained unmatched. CDR3 loop: CAISERQGAGTDTQYF. The CDR3 bases are TGTGCCATCAGTGAGAGGCAGGGGGCCGGCACAGATACGCAGTATTTT.

The chain joins TRBV28 to TRBJ1-3; no clear D gene. Looked up from germline, CDR1 is MDHEN and CDR2 is SYDVKM. This CDR3 contains 14 residues. V shed 3 bases and J shed 0 bases, with 6 bases lying between them. The CDR3 DNA reads TGTGCCAGCAGTTTTCTGGACTCTGGAAACACCATATATTTT. Protein sequence: CASSFLDSGNTIYF.

The chain couples TRBV6-5 to TRBJ1-1, with D maybe TRBD1 (6 bases). The CDR3 is made up of 12 amino acids. The V end was cut by 6 bases, the J end by 10 bases, with 15 bases between. Germline V gene lookup returns CDR1 MNHEY and CDR2 SVGAGI. The DNA of the CDR3 is TGTGCCAGCAGACGACAGGAGACGGGAGCTTTCTTT. The encoded protein is CASRRQETGAFF.

This clone was detected a few times. V is TRBV5-4 and J is TRBJ2-7, with 7 bases that match TRBD1. Unmatched junction bases numbered 12, after V lost 3 bases and J lost 3 bases. Per germline, CDR1 SGHNT and CDR2 YYREEE (reference sequence). The CDR3 totals 16 residues. The CDR3 sequence is CASSSASGQPHYEQYF. Here the CDR3 DNA reads TGTGCCAGCAGCTCGGCTTCGGGACAGCCTCACTACGAGCAGTACTTC.

The chain uses TRBV23-1 and TRBJ2-7; 10 bases fit TRBD1. Being an ORF, TRBV23-1 has a function that is uncertain. The J segment lost 1 base and the V segment lost 6 bases, leaving 6 bases of the junction unmatched. The CDR3 totals 15 residues. The CDR3 DNA follows: TGCGCCAGCAGAATGGGGACAGGGGATTCCTACGAGCAGTACTTC. It yields the protein CASRMGTGDSYEQYF.

This clone appeared a single time. The V call is TRBV6-5, the J call TRBJ2-7; D gene unclear. V was cut by 8 bases and J by 7 bases, with 12 bases left in between. Germline values: CDR1 MNHEY, CDR2 SVGAGI. The CDR3 is 11 amino acids. The CDR3 loop reads CASRSPGEQYF. CDR3 in DNA: TGTGCCAGCCGGTCCCCGGGTGAGCAGTACTTC.

A note on this clone: At one boundary the junction diverges from the germline segment, which might be a read error. This chain links TRBV5-6 with TRBJ1-1, with 9 positions matching TRBD1. This CDR3 region has 15 residues. Germline CDR1 SGHDT, CDR2 YYEEEE. CDR3 bases: TGTGCCAGCAGGCGGGACAGGGTGGAGGTCGAAGTAGCAGCCTTT. It yields the protein CASRRDRVEVEVAAF. The entire variable domain, with the rest obtained from reference TRBV5-6 and TRBJ1-1, is as follows: DAGVTQSPTHLIKTRGQQVTLRCSPKSGHDTVSWYQQALGQGPQFIFQYYEEEERQRGNFPDRFSGHQFPNYSSELNVNALLLGDSALYLCASRRDRVEVEVAAFGQGTRLTVV.

J is TRBJ2-5 and V is TRBV6-6; 7 bases are a match to TRBD1. After removal of 4 bases from V and 2 bases from J, the junction contained 7 bases not matched to a gene. Germline V gene lookup returns CDR1 MNHNY and CDR2 SVGAGI (reference sequence). The CDR3 spans 15 residues. The CDR3 region has the DNA TGTGCCAGCAGTTTAGCTCCGGACAGGCAAGAGACCCAGTACTTC. This codes for CASSLAPDRQETQYF.

The chain carries TRBV2 and TRBJ2-5, with 8 bases lining up with TRBD1. The CDR3 loop spans 13 amino acids. V shed 7 bases and J 2 bases; nucleotides not matched to a gene: 3. In germline, CDR1 is SNHLY, CDR2 FYNNEI. This CDR3 reads CASNTGGQETQYF. In nucleotides, the CDR3 is TGTGCCAGCAATACAGGGGGTCAAGAGACCCAGTACTTC.

The chain is built from TRBV6-5 and TRBJ2-1, with D hard to call. V gave up 8 bases and J gave up 5 bases, with 10 bases separating them. CDR1 is MNHEY, CDR2 SVGAGI, per germline. This CDR3 spans 12 amino acids. The CDR3: CASSRANNEQFF. CDR3 coding DNA: TGTGCCAGCTCCCGGGCCAACAATGAGCAGTTCTTC.

The V gene is TRBV18, the J gene TRBJ1-1, with 9 bases matching TRBD1. With 2 bases clipped from V and 0 bases from J, the junction kept 10 bases outside the gene matches. The V gene's germline CDR1 is KGHSH and CDR2 LQKENI. The CDR3 covers 18 residues. Here the CDR3 reads CASSPTRTGVGVNTEAFF. CDR3 nucleotide sequence: TGTGCCAGCTCACCAACTAGGACAGGGGTCGGGGTGAACACTGAAGCTTTCTTT.

This clone was seen more than once but under ten times. The gene calls are TRBV6-5 and TRBJ2-3; 8 nucleotides line up with TRBD2. The CDR3 loop spans 14 amino acids. Germline V gene sequence: CDR1 MNHEY, CDR2 SVGAGI. Trimming took 6 bases from V and 6 from J; bases not matched to a gene: 8. Here the CDR3 DNA reads TGTGCCAGCAGCCCAGCGGGAGTTCGGGATACGCAGTATTTT. This gives the protein CASSPAGVRDTQYF.

The chain recombines TRBV6-2 or TRBV6-3 with TRBJ2-1; 8 nucleotides match TRBD2. CDR1 MNHEY and CDR2 SVGEGT come from the germline V gene. This CDR3 comprises 18 residues. J gave up 4 bases and V 1 base, and 12 bases lay outside the gene matches. The CDR3 DNA is TGTGCCAGCAGTTACTTGCAGGGTCTAACTAGCGGTTACAATGAGCAGTTCTTC. It translates to CASSYLQGLTSGYNEQFF.